This T cell receptor beta chain is drawn from a study of blood T cells in healthy people across ages. Overall study context: When template switching was applied, about one barcoded beta molecule was captured per two T cells.

Between the trimmed V and J ends, which lost 2 bases and 5 bases, there was a span of 6 bases. Germline loops: CDR1 KGHSH, CDR2 LQKENI. CDR3 length equals 12 residues. A second PCR of roughly 7 to 11 cycles used a sample-barcoded 5' primer and a J-beta primer mix. Tags on each cDNA molecule came from a template-switch adaptor with 12 random nucleotides. TCRdb called the 5' RACE reads again in MiXCR, with one record for every CDR3 protein. Here the sample spans 450,000 to 650,000 distinct CDR3 sequences, less than 25% being singletons. The same sample was also used in a study of T cells of mothers and their children. That paper states: The TCR beta CDR3 read count exceeded 9.5 million for each mother and was several million for each child.

Sequencing was done on a sample of blood. The receptor's source is a boy aged 5-17 years in good health. The chain couples TRBV18 to TRBJ2-5; D is unresolved. CDR3 residues: CASSPRFETQYF. CDR3 nucleotides: TGTGCCAGCTCACCAAGGTTCGAGACCCAGTACTTC.